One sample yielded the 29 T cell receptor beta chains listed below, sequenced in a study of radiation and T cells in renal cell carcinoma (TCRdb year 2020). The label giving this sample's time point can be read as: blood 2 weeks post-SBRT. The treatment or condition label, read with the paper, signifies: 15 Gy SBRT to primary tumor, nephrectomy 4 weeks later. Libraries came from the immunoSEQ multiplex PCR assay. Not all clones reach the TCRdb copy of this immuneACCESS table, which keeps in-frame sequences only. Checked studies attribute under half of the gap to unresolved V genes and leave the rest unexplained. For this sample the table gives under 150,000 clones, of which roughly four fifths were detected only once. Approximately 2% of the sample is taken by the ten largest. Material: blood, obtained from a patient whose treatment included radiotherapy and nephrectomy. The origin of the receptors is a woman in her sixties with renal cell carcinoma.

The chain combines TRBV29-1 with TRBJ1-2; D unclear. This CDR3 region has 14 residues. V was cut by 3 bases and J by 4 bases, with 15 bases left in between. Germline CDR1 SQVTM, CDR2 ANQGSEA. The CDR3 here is CSVEVREVPYGYTF. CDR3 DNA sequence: TGCAGCGTTGAGGTCAGAGAGGTCCCCTATGGCTACACCTTC.

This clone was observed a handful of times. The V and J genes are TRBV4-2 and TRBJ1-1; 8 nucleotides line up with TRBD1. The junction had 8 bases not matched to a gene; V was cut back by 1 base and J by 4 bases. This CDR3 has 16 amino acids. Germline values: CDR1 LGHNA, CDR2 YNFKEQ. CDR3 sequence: CASSQVNRGSSTEAFF. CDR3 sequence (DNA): TGTGCCAGCAGCCAAGTTAACAGGGGGAGTAGCACTGAAGCTTTCTTT.

The CDR3 loop is CAWSPYPGQLVNYGYTF. Here the CDR3 DNA reads TGTGCCTGGAGTCCTTATCCCGGACAGCTGGTTAACTATGGCTACACCTTC. The rearrangement joins TRBV30 to TRBJ1-2; a weak D match, TRBD1 (6 bases). V gave up 2 bases and J gave up 1 base, with 20 bases separating them. Germline loops: CDR1 GTSNPN, CDR2 SVGIG (reference sequence). This CDR3 spans 17 amino acids.

The CDR3 coding sequence is TGTGCCAGCAGCCCCGGCGGGGCTTTTTACGAGGGCTACACCTTC. As protein: CASSPGGAFYEGYTF. The chain uses TRBV2 and TRBJ1-2, with D possibly matching TRBD1 (5 bases). V shed 6 bases and J shed 8 bases, with 22 bases lying between them. The CDR3 runs to 15 residues. Germline values: CDR1 SNHLY, CDR2 FYNNEI. The entire variable domain, with the rest obtained from reference TRBV2 and TRBJ1-2, is as follows: EPEVTQTPSHQVTQMGQEVILRCVPISNHLYFYWYRQILGQKVEFLVSFYNNEISEKSEIFDDQFSVERPDGSNFTLKIRSTKLEDSAMYFCASSPGGAFYEGYTFGSGTRLTVV.

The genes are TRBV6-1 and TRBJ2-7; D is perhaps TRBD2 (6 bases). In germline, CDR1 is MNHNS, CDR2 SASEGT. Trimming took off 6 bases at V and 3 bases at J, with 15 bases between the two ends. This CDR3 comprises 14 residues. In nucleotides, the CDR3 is TGTGCCAGCAGACCCATGGGGACTGGCTACGAGCAGTACTTC. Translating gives CASRPMGTGYEQYF.

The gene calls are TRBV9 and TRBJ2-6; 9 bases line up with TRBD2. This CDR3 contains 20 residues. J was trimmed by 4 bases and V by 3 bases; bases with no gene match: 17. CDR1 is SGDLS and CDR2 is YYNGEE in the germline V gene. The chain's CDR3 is CASSENRREGRVRGANVLTF. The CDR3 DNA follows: TGTGCCAGCAGCGAGAACCGGCGGGAGGGCCGGGTTCGAGGGGCCAACGTCCTGACTTTC.

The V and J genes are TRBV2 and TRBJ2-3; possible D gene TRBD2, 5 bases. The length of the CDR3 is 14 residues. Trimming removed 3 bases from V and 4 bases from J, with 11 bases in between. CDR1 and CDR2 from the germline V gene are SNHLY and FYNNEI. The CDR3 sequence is CASSDGLAADTQYF. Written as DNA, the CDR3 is TGTGCCAGCAGTGACGGGCTAGCTGCAGATACGCAGTATTTT.

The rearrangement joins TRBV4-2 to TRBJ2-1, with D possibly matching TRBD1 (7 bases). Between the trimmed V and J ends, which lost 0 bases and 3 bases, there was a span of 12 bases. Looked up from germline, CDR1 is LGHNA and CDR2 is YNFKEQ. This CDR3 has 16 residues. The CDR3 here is CASSQEGGQHYNEQFF. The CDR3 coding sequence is TGTGCCAGCAGCCAAGAGGGGGGACAGCACTACAATGAGCAGTTCTTC.

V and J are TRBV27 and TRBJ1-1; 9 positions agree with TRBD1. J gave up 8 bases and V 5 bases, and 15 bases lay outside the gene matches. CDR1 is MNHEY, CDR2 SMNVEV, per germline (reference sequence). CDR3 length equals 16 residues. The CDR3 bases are TGTGCCAGCAGTCCTCACACCGGGACAGGGTCGGGGGAAGCTTTCTTT. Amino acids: CASSPHTGTGSGEAFF.

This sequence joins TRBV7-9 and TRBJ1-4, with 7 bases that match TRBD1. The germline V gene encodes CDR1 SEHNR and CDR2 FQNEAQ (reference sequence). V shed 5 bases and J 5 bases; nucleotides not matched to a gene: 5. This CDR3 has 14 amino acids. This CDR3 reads CASSPGGNNEKLFF. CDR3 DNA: TGTGCCAGCAGCCCAGGGGGTAACAATGAAAAACTGTTTTTT.

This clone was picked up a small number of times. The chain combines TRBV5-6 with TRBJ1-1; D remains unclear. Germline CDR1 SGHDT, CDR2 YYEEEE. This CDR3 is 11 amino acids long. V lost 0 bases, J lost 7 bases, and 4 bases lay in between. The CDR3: CASSLVGEAFF. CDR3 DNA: TGTGCCAGCAGCTTGGTAGGTGAAGCTTTCTTT.

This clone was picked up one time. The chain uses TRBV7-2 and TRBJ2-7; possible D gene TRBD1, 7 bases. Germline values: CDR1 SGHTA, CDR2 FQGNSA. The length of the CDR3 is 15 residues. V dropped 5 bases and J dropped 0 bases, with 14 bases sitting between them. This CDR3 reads CASSLYRGGSYEQYF. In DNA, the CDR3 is TGTGCCAGCAGCCTCTACAGGGGAGGCTCCTACGAGCAGTACTTC.

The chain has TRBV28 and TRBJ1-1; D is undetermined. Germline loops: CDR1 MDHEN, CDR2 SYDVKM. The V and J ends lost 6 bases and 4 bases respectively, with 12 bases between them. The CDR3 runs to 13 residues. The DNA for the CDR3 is TGTGCCAGCAGAACCCCGAGAGGCACTGAAGCTTTCTTT. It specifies CASRTPRGTEAFF.

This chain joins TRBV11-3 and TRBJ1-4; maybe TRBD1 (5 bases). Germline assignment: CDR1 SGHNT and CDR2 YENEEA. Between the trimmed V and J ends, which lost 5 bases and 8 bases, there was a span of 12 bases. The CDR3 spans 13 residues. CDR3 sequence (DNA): TGTGCCAGCAGCCTTGCACCAGGGGAAAAACTGTTTTTT. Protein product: CASSLAPGEKLFF.

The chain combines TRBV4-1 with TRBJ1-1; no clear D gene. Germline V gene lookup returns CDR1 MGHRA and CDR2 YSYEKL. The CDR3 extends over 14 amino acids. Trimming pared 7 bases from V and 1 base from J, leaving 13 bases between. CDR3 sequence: CASTLGVSNTEAFF. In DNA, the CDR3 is TGCGCCAGCACTCTCGGGGTGTCGAACACTGAAGCTTTCTTT.

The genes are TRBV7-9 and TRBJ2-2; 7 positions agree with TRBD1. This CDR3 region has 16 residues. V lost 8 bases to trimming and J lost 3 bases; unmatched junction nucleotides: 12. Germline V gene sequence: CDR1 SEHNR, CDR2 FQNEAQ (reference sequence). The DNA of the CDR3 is TGTGCCAGCGCAACCACAGGGGTCTCTGACACCGGGGAGCTGTTTTTT. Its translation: CASATTGVSDTGELFF.

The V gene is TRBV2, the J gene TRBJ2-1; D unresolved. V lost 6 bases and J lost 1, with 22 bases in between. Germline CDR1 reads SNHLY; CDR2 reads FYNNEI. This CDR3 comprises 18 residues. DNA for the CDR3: TGTGCCAGCAGCGACCCTGCAGTATGGGGTGAATCCTACAATGAGCAGTTCTTC. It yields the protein CASSDPAVWGESYNEQFF.

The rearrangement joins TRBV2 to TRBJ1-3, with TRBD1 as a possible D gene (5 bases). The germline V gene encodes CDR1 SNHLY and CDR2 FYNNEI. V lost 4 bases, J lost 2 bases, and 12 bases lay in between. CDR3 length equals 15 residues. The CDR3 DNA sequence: TGTGCCAGCAGTGGACAGTTATTCGCTGGAAACACCATATATTTT. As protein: CASSGQLFAGNTIYF. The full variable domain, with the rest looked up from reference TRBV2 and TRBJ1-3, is EPEVTQTPSHQVTQMGQEVILRCVPISNHLYFYWYRQILGQKVEFLVSFYNNEISEKSEIFDDQFSVERPDGSNFTLKIRSTKLEDSAMYFCASSGQLFAGNTIYFGEGSWLTVV.

Here the CDR3 DNA reads TGTGCCAGCAGCTTTAGCGGGTTCTCCTACAATGAGCAGTTCTTC. This translates into CASSFSGFSYNEQFF. V is TRBV7-2 and J is TRBJ2-1; 7 nucleotides agree with TRBD2. Germline V gene lookup returns CDR1 SGHTA and CDR2 FQGNSA. The CDR3 totals 15 residues. V lost 3 bases and J lost 0; bases outside the gene matches: 2.

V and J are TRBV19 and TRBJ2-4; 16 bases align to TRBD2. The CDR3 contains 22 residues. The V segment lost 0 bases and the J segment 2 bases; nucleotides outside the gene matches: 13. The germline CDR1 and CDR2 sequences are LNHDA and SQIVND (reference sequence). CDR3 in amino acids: CASSIDFPGTSGRGGTKNIQYF. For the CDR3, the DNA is TGTGCCAGTAGTATAGACTTCCCCGGGACTAGCGGGAGGGGGGGAACCAAAAACATTCAGTACTTC.

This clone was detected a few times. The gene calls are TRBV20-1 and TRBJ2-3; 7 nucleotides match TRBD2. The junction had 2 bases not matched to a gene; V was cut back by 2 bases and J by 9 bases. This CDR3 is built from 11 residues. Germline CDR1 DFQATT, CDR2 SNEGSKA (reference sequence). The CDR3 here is CSARIGGTQYF. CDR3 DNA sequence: TGCAGTGCTAGAATCGGGGGGACGCAGTATTTT.

Written as DNA, the CDR3 is TGTGCCAGTAGTATTAAGTCGAGTGATTCACCCCTCCACTTT. Its translation is CASSIKSSDSPLHF. The J gene is TRBJ1-6, the V gene TRBV19; the D is unclear. CDR3 length equals 14 residues. Between the trimmed V and J ends, which lost 3 bases and 8 bases, there was a span of 11 bases. CDR1 LNHDA and CDR2 SQIVND come from the germline V gene (reference sequence).

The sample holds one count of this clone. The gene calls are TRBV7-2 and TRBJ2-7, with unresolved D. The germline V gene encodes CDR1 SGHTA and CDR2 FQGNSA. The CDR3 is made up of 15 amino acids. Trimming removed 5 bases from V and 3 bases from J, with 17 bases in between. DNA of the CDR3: TGTGCCAGCAGCCGCGAAGGAAACAGTTTCTACGAGCAGTACTTC. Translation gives CASSREGNSFYEQYF.

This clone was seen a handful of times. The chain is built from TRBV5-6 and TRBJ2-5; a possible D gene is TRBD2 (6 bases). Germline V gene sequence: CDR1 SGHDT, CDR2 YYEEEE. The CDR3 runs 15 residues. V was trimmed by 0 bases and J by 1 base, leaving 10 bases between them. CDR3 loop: CASSLGLGFQETQYF. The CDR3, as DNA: TGTGCCAGCAGCTTGGGACTAGGGTTCCAAGAGACCCAGTACTTC.

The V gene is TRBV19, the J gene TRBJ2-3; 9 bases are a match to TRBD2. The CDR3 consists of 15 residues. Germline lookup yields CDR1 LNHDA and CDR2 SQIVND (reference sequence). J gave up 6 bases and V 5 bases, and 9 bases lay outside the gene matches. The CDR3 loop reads CASSGRREGLDTQYF. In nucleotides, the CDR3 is TGTGCCAGTAGTGGAAGGCGGGAGGGCCTCGATACGCAGTATTTT.

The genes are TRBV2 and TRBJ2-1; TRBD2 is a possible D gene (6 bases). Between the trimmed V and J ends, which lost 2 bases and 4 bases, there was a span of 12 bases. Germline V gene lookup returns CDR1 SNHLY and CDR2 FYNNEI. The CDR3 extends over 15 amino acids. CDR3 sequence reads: CASSELASEYNEQFF. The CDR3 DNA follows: TGTGCCAGCAGTGAACTAGCGTCTGAATACAATGAGCAGTTCTTC.

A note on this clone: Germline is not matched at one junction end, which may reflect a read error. The CDR3 region is CASSYSGPPTDIF. The CDR3 nucleotides are TGTGCCAGCAGTTACTCAGGGCCTCCAACCGATATCTTT. The chain links TRBV6-5 to TRBJ1-1; D not resolved. This CDR3 has 13 amino acids. From germline, CDR1 is MNHEY and CDR2 SVGAGI.

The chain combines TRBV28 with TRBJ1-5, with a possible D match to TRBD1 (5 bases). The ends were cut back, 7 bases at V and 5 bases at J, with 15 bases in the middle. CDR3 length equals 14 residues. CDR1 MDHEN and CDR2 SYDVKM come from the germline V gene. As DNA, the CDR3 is TGTGCCAGCACCCCACACCCCAGGGATCAGCCCCAGCATTTT. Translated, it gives CASTPHPRDQPQHF.

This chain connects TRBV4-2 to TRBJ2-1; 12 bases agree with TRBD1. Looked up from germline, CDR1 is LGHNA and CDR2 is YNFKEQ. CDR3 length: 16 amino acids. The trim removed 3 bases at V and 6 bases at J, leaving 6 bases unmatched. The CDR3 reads CASSQPGQGATNEQFF. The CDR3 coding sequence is TGTGCCAGCAGCCAGCCGGGACAGGGGGCGACCAATGAGCAGTTCTTC.